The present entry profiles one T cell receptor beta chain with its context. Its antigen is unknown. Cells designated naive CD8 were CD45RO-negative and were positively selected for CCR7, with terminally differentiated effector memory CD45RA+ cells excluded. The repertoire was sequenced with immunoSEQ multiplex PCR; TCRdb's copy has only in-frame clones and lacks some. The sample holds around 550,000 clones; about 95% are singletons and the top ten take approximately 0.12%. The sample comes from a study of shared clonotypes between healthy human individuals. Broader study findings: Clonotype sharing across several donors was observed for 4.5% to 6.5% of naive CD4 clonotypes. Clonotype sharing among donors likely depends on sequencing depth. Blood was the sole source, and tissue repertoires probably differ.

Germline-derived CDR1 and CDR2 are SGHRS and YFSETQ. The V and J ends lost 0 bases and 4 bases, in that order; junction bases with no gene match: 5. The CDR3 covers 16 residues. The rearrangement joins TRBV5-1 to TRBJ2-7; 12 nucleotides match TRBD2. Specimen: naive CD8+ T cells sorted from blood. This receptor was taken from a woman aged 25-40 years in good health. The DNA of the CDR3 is TGCGCCAGCAGCTTGGAGTGGACTAGCGGGAATTACGAGCAGTACTTC. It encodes CASSLEWTSGNYEQYF.